A single sample is the source of the 25 T cell receptor beta chains below, sequenced in a study of shared clonotypes between healthy human individuals. The assay was immunoSEQ multiplex PCR, and TCRdb's table has in-frame clones only and misses some. In the table there are approximately 2.5 million clones, 93% of which are singletons. Sample: naive CD4+ T cells from PBMCs. Subset denoted: CD45RA+ positively selected. Receptor source: a man between 18 and 35 years old in good health. Some clones in this sample may be carry-over from other donors' samples.

This rearrangement joins TRBV23-1 to TRBJ2-7; D unresolved. TRBV23-1 is classed as an ORF, of uncertain function. The CDR3 consists of 14 residues. With 2 bases removed from V and 2 bases from J, the gap between germline ends came to 10 bases. The CDR3 nucleotides are TGCGCCAGCAGTCAAAAGGATCGAGCCTACGAGCAGTACTTC. Translating it yields CASSQKDRAYEQYF.

The genes are TRBV19 and TRBJ1-4; 7 bases agree with TRBD1. The length of the CDR3 is 13 residues. V was pared by 10 bases and J by 4 bases, with 6 bases of the junction left unmatched. The germline V gene has CDR1 LNHDA and CDR2 SQIVND (reference sequence). The DNA of the CDR3 is TGTGCCACAACAGGGGATCTTAATGAAAAACTGTTTTTT. This translates into CATTGDLNEKLFF.

The J gene is TRBJ1-4, the V gene TRBV11-2; D perhaps matches TRBD1 (5 bases). V was trimmed by 0 bases and J by 5 bases, leaving 10 bases between them. CDR3 length: 15 amino acids. The V gene's germline CDR1 is SGHAT and CDR2 FQNNGV. The CDR3 DNA reads TGTGCCAGCAGCTTAGAGTTAAGGGGCAATGAAAAACTGTTTTTT. It is translated as CASSLELRGNEKLFF.

A word on this clone: This CDR3 is also generated by other DNA sequences in the sample. V and J are TRBV7-2 and TRBJ1-2, with 10 bases that match TRBD1. The CDR3 has 14 residues. V lost 3 bases and J lost 3; bases outside the gene matches: 1. In germline, CDR1 is SGHTA, CDR2 FQGNSA. As DNA, the CDR3 is TGTGCCAGCAGCTTGACAGGGGGCGACTATGGCTACACCTTC. Its protein product is CASSLTGGDYGYTF.

Of note for this clone: This sample also contains other DNA sequences that code for the same CDR3. The gene calls are TRBV28 and TRBJ2-3, with unresolved D. This CDR3 has 12 residues. The germline V gene encodes CDR1 MDHEN and CDR2 SYDVKM. Trimming cost V 4 bases and J 6 bases, with 8 bases left between them. The CDR3 spells CASSSPGDTQYF. As DNA, the CDR3 is TGTGCCAGCAGTTCCCCCGGGGATACGCAGTATTTT. Together with reference TRBV28 and TRBJ2-3, the CDR3 gives the full variable domain: DVKVTQSSRYLVKRTGEKVFLECVQDMDHENMFWYRQDPGLGLRLIYFSYDVKMKEKGDIPEGYSVSREKKERFSLILESASTNQTSMYLCASSSPGDTQYFGPGTRLTVL.

The chain couples TRBV2 to TRBJ2-7, with D tentatively TRBD2 (6 bases). The CDR3 is made up of 14 amino acids. The germline V gene has CDR1 SNHLY and CDR2 FYNNEI. V gave up 4 bases and J gave up 0 bases, with 10 bases separating them. The CDR3 here is CASSGAGISYEQYF. The CDR3 nucleotides read TGTGCCAGCAGTGGGGCGGGGATCTCCTACGAGCAGTACTTC.

The CDR3 protein is CASSSRWGTTEAFF. The DNA for the CDR3 is TGTGCCAGCAGCTCCCGATGGGGCACCACTGAAGCTTTCTTT. This chain uses TRBV5-4 with TRBJ1-1; TRBD1 might be the D (5 bases). The germline V and J ends were trimmed by 3 bases and 4 bases, with 13 bases remaining between them. In germline, CDR1 is SGHNT, CDR2 YYREEE (reference sequence). This CDR3 region has 14 residues.

The V and J genes are TRBV5-1 and TRBJ2-7; perhaps TRBD1 as D (6 bases). V lost 4 bases and J lost 1, with 18 bases in between. The CDR3 extends over 16 amino acids. In germline, CDR1 is SGHRS, CDR2 YFSETQ. DNA for the CDR3: TGCGCCAGCAGCCTATATCAGACAGGTATTTCCTACGAGCAGTACTTC. As protein: CASSLYQTGISYEQYF.

The chain links TRBV4-1 to TRBJ2-1; D assignment may be TRBD1 or TRBD2 (6 bases each). In germline, CDR1 is MGHRA, CDR2 YSYEKL. V lost 2 bases and J 6 bases, leaving 20 bases between the germline ends. There are 17 residues in the CDR3. CDR3 loop: CASSQLPRGRGGNEQFF. As DNA, the CDR3 is TGCGCCAGCAGCCAATTACCGCGCGGCAGGGGAGGCAATGAGCAGTTCTTC.

The rearrangement joins TRBV19 to TRBJ1-3; D might be TRBD1 (5 bases). Germline loops: CDR1 LNHDA, CDR2 SQIVND (reference sequence). The CDR3 runs to 14 residues. Deletions cut 1 base from V and 2 bases from J, with 6 bases between. Here the CDR3 reads CASSIGGPGNTIYF. The DNA of the CDR3 is TGTGCCAGTAGTATAGGGGGCCCTGGAAACACCATATATTTT.

J is TRBJ2-3 and V is TRBV11-3; 10 bases map to TRBD2. V was pared by 5 bases and J by 5 bases, with 1 base of the junction left unmatched. The length of the CDR3 is 13 residues. Germline V gene data show CDR1 as SGHNT and CDR2 as YENEEA. The DNA of the CDR3 is TGTGCCAGCAGCCGACTAGCGGGAGATACGCAGTATTTT. Amino acid sequence: CASSRLAGDTQYF. Variable domain in full (rest from reference TRBV11-3 and TRBJ2-3): EAGVVQSPRYKIIEKKQPVAFWCNPISGHNTLYWYLQNLGQGPELLIRYENEEAVDDSQLPKDRFSAERLKGVDSTLKIQPAELGDSAVYLCASSRLAGDTQYFGPGTRLTVL.

The chain combines TRBV28 with TRBJ1-2, with 9 bases lining up with TRBD1. V lost 5 bases to trimming and J lost 8 bases; unmatched junction nucleotides: 9. This CDR3 comprises 14 residues. CDR1 and CDR2 from the germline V gene are MDHEN and SYDVKM. The CDR3 nucleotides are TGTGCCAGCAGTACGGGACAGGGCACGGACGGCTACACCTTC. This encodes CASSTGQGTDGYTF.

In this sample, this clone turned up once. The V and J genes are TRBV2 and TRBJ1-1; the D gene is possibly TRBD1 (5 bases). With 3 bases removed from V and 5 bases from J, the gap between germline ends came to 13 bases. Germline V gene lookup returns CDR1 SNHLY and CDR2 FYNNEI. This CDR3 is 14 amino acids long. DNA of the CDR3: TGTGCCAGCAGTGATGATGGGGGAGGGACTGAAGCTTTCTTT. Its protein is CASSDDGGGTEAFF.

The rearrangement links TRBV28 to TRBJ2-5, with D possibly being TRBD1 or TRBD2 (5 bases each). The assigned J gene may be wrong: the sequence end matches TRBJ2-7 better. The CDR3 covers 15 residues. Germline V gene sequence: CDR1 MDHEN, CDR2 SYDVKM. The CDR3 loop reads CASSLVAGAFYEQYF. Here the CDR3 DNA reads TGTGCCAGCAGTTTAGTAGCCGGGGCCTTTTACGAGCAGTACTTC.

This clone was seen only a few times. The chain employs TRBV20-1 and TRBJ1-4, with TRBD1 identical over 8 bases. The germline V gene encodes CDR1 DFQATT and CDR2 SNEGSKA (reference sequence). Germline trimming cut 5 bases from V and 12 bases from J; bases unmatched to any gene: 5. CDR3 length: 11 residues. The CDR3 loop is CSAPRTGQLFF. The CDR3 DNA is TGCAGTGCTCCCAGGACAGGGCAACTGTTTTTT.

CDR3 amino acids: CASSKLGGRGKNIQYF. DNA for the CDR3: TGCGCCAGCTCGAAATTGGGCGGGAGAGGCAAAAACATTCAGTACTTC. The chain couples TRBV10-2 to TRBJ2-4; TRBD2 agrees at 7 bases. CDR3 length: 16 residues. The V gene end was trimmed by 8 bases and the J gene end by 3 bases; junction bases not matched to a gene: 13. Looked up from germline, CDR1 is WSHSY and CDR2 is SAAADI.

V gene TRBV7-2 combines with J gene TRBJ1-2, with 8 bases matching TRBD1. CDR1 and CDR2 from the germline V gene are SGHTA and FQGNSA. The CDR3 has 17 residues. V lost 2 bases, J lost 4 bases, and 12 bases stayed unmatched. CDR3 in amino acids: CASSLRTGLMGTYGYTF. CDR3 DNA: TGTGCCAGCAGCTTAAGGACAGGGTTGATGGGGACCTATGGCTACACCTTC. The entire variable domain, with the rest obtained from reference TRBV7-2 and TRBJ1-2, is as follows: GAGVSQSPSNKVTEKGKDVELRCDPISGHTALYWYRQSLGQGLEFLIYFQGNSAPDKSGLPSDRFSAERTGGSVSTLTIQRTQQEDSAVYLCASSLRTGLMGTYGYTFGSGTRLTVV.

The gene calls are TRBV27 and TRBJ1-2; maybe TRBD1 (5 bases). V was trimmed by 5 bases and J by 6 bases, leaving 19 bases between them. CDR3 length equals 15 residues. Germline V CDR1 and CDR2: MNHEY, SMNVEV (reference sequence). Written as DNA, the CDR3 is TGTGCCAGCAGTCGTAGCTACGGGGCCGGTCATGGCTACACCTTC. It specifies CASSRSYGAGHGYTF.

For the CDR3, the DNA is TGTGCCTGCGGGGCCTTTGTGAACACTGAAGCTTTCTTT. It translates to CACGAFVNTEAFF. The chain has TRBV28 and TRBJ1-1; maybe TRBD1 (5 bases). This CDR3 contains 13 residues. Deletions cut 11 bases from V and 0 bases from J, with 13 bases between. Germline CDR1 is MDHEN and CDR2 is SYDVKM.

The rearrangement links TRBV28 to TRBJ2-3; 8 nucleotides align to TRBD2. The CDR3 is made up of 13 amino acids. V shed 6 bases and J 2 bases; nucleotides not matched to a gene: 1. Germline V lookup: CDR1 MDHEN, CDR2 SYDVKM. The DNA for the CDR3 is TGTGCCAGCAGGCGGGAGGCCACAGATACGCAGTATTTT. Its translation is CASRREATDTQYF.

The gene calls are TRBV10-3 and TRBJ1-5; D is uncertain. Germline assignment: CDR1 ENHRY and CDR2 SYGVKD. The ends were cut back, 0 bases at V and 6 bases at J, with 9 bases in the middle. This CDR3 spans 14 amino acids. The CDR3 sequence is CAISESLWSQPQHF. The CDR3 bases are TGTGCCATCAGTGAGTCGCTTTGGAGTCAGCCCCAGCATTTT.

This clone showed up just a few times. The chain recombines TRBV6-6 with TRBJ1-4; D is ambiguous. The CDR3 loop spans 12 amino acids. Germline lookup yields CDR1 MNHNY and CDR2 SVGAGI (reference sequence). With 0 bases removed from V and 6 bases from J, the gap between germline ends came to 2 bases. The chain's CDR3 is CASSYSDEKLFF. The CDR3 nucleotides are TGTGCCAGCAGTTACTCGGATGAAAAACTGTTTTTT.

Written as DNA, the CDR3 is TGTGCCAGCAGCTTGTCGGCAGGAAGGGGATTGAACACTGAAGCTTTCTTT. Translated: CASSLSAGRGLNTEAFF. The chain couples TRBV5-8 to TRBJ1-1; perhaps TRBD1 as D (5 bases). The germline gives CDR1 SGHTS, CDR2 YDEGEE. Deletions cut 1 base from V and 0 bases from J, with 16 bases between. This CDR3 is 17 amino acids long.

Concerning this clone itself: This sample includes further DNA sequences coding for the same CDR3. The chain has TRBV18 and TRBJ2-7, with a weak D call TRBD2 (5 bases). Germline values: CDR1 KGHSH, CDR2 LQKENI. The CDR3 contains 13 residues. V lost 2 bases and J lost 4, with 9 bases in between. The CDR3 spells CASSPGSSYEQYF. The CDR3 DNA is TGTGCCAGCTCACCAGGGAGCTCTTACGAGCAGTACTTC.

The chain combines TRBV6-1 with TRBJ2-1; 7 nucleotides agree with TRBD1. Germline values: CDR1 MNHNS, CDR2 SASEGT. J was trimmed by 3 bases and V by 5 bases; bases with no gene match: 7. There are 15 residues in the CDR3. The CDR3 region has the DNA TGTGCCAGCAGTCAAACAGGGGTCCTCTACAATGAGCAGTTCTTC. Protein: CASSQTGVLYNEQFF.